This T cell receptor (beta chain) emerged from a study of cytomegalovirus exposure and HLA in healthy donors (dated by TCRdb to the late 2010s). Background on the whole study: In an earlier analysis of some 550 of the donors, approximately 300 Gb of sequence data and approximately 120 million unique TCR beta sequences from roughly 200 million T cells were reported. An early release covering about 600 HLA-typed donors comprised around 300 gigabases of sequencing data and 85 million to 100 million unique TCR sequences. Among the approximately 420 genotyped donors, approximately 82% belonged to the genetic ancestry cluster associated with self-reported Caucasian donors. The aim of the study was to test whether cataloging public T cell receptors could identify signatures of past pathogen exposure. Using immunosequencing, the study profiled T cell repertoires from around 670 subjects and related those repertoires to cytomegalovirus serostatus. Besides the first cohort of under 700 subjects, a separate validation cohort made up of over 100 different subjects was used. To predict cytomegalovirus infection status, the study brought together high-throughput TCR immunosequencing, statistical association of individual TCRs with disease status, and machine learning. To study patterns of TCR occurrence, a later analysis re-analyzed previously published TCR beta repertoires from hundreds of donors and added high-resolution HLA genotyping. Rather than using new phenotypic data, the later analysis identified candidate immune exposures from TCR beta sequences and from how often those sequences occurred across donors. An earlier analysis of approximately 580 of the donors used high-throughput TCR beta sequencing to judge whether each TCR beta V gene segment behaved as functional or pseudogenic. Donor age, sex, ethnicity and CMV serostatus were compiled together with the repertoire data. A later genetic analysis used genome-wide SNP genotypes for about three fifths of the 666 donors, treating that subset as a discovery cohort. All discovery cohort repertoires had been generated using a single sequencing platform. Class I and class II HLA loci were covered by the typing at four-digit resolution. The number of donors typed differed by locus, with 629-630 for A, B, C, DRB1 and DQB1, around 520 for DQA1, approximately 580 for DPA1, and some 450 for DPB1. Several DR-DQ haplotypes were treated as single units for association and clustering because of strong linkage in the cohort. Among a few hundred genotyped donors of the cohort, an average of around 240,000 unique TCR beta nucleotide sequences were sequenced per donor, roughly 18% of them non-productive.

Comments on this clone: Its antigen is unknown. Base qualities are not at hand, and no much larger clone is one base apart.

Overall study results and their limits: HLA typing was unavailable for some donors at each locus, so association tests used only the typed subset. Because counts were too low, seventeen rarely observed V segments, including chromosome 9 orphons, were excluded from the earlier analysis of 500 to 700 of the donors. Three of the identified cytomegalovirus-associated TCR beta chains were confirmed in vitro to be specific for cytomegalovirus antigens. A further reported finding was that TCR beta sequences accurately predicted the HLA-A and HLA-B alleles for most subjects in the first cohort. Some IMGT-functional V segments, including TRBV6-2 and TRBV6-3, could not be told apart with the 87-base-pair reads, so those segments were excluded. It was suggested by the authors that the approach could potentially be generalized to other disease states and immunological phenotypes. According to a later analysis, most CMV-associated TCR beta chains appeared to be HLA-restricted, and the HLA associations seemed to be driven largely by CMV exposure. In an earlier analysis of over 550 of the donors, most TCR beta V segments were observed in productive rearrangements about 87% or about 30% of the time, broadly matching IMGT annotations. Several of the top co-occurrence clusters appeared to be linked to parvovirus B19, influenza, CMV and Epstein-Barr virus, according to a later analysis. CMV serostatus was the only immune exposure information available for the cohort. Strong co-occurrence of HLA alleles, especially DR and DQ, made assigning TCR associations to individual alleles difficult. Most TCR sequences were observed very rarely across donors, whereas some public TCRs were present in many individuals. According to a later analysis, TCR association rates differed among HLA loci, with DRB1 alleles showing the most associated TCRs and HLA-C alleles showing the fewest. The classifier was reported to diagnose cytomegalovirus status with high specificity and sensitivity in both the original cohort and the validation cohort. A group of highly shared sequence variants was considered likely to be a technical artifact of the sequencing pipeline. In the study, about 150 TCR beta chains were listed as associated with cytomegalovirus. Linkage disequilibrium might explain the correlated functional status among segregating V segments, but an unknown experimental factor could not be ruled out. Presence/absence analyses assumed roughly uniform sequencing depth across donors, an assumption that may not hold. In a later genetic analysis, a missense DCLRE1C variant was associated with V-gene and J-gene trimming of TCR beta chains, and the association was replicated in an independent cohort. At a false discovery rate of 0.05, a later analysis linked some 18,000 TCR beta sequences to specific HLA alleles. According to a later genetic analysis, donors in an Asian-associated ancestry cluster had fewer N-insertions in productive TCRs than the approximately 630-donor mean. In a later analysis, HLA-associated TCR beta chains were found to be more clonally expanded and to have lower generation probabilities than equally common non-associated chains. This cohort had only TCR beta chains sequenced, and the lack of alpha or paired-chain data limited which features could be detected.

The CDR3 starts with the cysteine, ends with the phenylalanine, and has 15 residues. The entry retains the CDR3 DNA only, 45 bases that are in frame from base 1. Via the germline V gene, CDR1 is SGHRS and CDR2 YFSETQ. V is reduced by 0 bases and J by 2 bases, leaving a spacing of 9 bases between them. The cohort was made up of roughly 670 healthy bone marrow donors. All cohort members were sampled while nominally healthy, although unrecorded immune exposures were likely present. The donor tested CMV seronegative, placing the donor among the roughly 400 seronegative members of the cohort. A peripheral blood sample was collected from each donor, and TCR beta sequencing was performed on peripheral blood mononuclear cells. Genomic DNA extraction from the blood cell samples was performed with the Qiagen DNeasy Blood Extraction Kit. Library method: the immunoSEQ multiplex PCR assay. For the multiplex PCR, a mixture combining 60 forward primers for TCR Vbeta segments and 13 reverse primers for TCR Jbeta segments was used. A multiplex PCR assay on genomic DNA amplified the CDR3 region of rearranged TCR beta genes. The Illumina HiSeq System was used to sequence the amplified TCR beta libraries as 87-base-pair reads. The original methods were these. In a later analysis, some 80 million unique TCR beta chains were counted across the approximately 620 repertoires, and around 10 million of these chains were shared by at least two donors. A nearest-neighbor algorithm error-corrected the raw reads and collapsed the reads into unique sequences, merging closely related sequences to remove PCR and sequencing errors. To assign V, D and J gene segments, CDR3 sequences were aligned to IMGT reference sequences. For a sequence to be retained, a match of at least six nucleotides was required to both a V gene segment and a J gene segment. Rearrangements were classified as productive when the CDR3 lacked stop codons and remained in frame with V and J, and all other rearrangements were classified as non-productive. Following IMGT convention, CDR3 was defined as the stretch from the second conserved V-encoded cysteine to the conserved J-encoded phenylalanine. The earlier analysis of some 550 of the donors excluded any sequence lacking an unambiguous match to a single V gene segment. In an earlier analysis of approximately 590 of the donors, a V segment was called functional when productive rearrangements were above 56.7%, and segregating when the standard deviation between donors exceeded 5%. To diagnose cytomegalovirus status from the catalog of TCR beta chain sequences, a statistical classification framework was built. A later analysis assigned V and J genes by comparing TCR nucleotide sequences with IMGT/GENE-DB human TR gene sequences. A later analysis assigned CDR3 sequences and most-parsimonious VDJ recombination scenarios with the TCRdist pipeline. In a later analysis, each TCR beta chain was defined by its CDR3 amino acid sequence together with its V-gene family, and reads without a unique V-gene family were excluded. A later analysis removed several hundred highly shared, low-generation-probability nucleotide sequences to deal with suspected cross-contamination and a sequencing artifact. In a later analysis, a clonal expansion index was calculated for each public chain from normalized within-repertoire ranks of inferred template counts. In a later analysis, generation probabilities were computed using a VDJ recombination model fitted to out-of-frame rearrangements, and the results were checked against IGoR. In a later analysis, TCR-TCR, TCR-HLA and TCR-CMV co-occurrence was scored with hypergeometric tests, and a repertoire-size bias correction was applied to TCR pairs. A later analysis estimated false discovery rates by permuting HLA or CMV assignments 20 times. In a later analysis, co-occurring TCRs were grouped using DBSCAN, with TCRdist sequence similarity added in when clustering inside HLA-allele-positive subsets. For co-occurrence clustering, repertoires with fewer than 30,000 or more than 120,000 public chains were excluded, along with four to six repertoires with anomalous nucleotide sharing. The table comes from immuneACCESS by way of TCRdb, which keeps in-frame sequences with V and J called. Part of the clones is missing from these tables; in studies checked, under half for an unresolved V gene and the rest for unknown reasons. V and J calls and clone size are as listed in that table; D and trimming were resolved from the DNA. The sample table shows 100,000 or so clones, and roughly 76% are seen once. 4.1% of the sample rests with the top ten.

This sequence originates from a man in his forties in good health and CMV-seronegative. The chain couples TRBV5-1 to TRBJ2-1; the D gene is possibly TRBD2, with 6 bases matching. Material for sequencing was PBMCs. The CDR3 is CASSLAEGAYNEQFF. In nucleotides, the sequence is TGCGCCAGCAGCTTGGCGGAGGGAGCCTACAATGAGCAGTTCTTC.